The 13 T cell receptor beta chains presented below share a single source sample, sequenced in a study of spatial heterogeneity in lung cancer. One entry per CDR3 protein results from TCRdb running MiXCR on the 5' RACE reads. The sample shows 3,000 to 4,500 distinct CDR3 sequences, roughly 5% of them seen only once. Whole-study findings and limits: Tumor mutation count correlated with how many alpha and beta TCRs expanded intratumorally.

No antigens are known for them. This sample's time point: sample taken at primary tumor resection. The source material was lung tumor tissue, sampled at surgery. The receptor source for this set is a female donor with early-stage non-small cell lung cancer.

This clonotype qualifies as medium-sized (0.01 to 0.1%). The chain is built from TRBV7-9 and TRBJ2-7, with TRBD2 identical over 8 bases. CDR3 length: 14 residues. With V trimmed by 3 bases and J by 5 bases, 6 bases remained unmatched. Germline V gives CDR1 SEHNR, CDR2 FQNEAQ (reference sequence). CDR3 protein: CASSLAGGGHEQYF. In nucleotides, the CDR3 is TGTGCCAGCAGCTTGGCGGGAGGTGGGCACGAGCAGTACTTC.

This clonotype was detected ten times or more. A much more abundant neighbour one base away suggests this may be a read error. The chain uses TRBV6-2 or TRBV6-3 and TRBJ1-2, with TRBD1 matching over 7 bases. The V segment lost 6 bases and the J segment 2 bases; nucleotides outside the gene matches: 6. Germline V gene sequence: CDR1 MNHEY, CDR2 SVGEGT. The CDR3 length is 14 residues. The DNA for the CDR3 is TGTGCCAGCAGCCTACAGGGGTGGAACTATGGCTACACCTTC. It is translated as CASSLQGWNYGYTF.

This clonotype was observed at least ten times. The rearrangement joins TRBV5-5 to TRBJ2-5; the D gene is possibly TRBD1 (7 bases). V lost 4 bases, J lost 3 bases, and 22 bases lay in between. CDR3 length: 17 amino acids. Germline V gene sequence: CDR1 SGHKS, CDR2 YYEKEE (reference sequence). CDR3 amino acids: CASSPHATGRWKETQYF. The CDR3 region has the DNA TGTGCCAGCAGCCCACACGCGACAGGGAGGTGGAAAGAGACCCAGTACTTC.

This clonotype has at least ten counts. This chain links TRBV24-1 with TRBJ2-3; 11 bases line up with TRBD2. The V segment lost 4 bases and the J segment 1 base; nucleotides outside the gene matches: 0. CDR1 KGHDR and CDR2 SFDVKD come from the germline V gene. This CDR3 spans 15 amino acids. The CDR3 DNA reads TGTGCCACCAGTGAACTAGCGGGGGGCACAGATACGCAGTATTTT. Its protein product is CATSELAGGTDTQYF.

This clonotype is termed medium-sized. The chain employs TRBV30 and TRBJ2-2; no clear D. V was pared by 4 bases and J by 2 bases, with 14 bases between. The germline V gene encodes CDR1 GTSNPN and CDR2 SVGIG (reference sequence). The CDR3 contains 15 residues. The CDR3 bases are TGTGCCTGGACCCGCCCGGACCGAAACACCGGGGAGCTGTTTTTT. Its protein is CAWTRPDRNTGELFF.

This clonotype is labeled as medium-sized. The rearrangement links TRBV11-2 to TRBJ1-1; D unclear. CDR1 SGHAT and CDR2 FQNNGV come from the germline V gene. Between the trimmed V and J ends, which lost 1 base and 8 bases, there was a span of 11 bases. CDR3 length: 13 residues. The chain's CDR3 is CASSLGASTEAFF. CDR3 nucleotides: TGTGCCAGCAGCTTAGGGGCCTCCACGGAAGCTTTCTTT.

The CDR3 nucleotides are TGTGCCAGCAGTTCTCGACAGGCCTATGAGCAGTTCTTC. Its translation is CASSSRQAYEQFF. This chain uses TRBV6-6 with TRBJ2-1; weak D call: TRBD1 (6 bases). Germline assignment: CDR1 MNHNY and CDR2 SVGAGI (reference sequence). Deletions cut 4 bases from V and 8 bases from J, with 12 bases between. The CDR3 length is 13 residues.

This clonotype is deemed medium-sized. This chain connects TRBV7-8 to TRBJ2-7; 8 nucleotides line up with TRBD1. Germline values: CDR1 SGHVS, CDR2 FQNEAQ. V lost 3 bases, J lost 3 bases, and 7 bases stayed unmatched. The CDR3 runs 15 residues. The DNA of the CDR3 is TGTGCCAGCAGCTTCGTTCTCGGACAGGGCTACGAGCAGTACTTC. It specifies CASSFVLGQGYEQYF.

This clonotype has a count of ten or more. The chain uses TRBV2 and TRBJ2-1, with TRBD2 matching 7 bases. Germline V CDR1 and CDR2: SNHLY, FYNNEI. Germline trimming cut 10 bases from V and 9 bases from J; bases unmatched to any gene: 15. The CDR3 is 14 amino acids. The chain's CDR3 is CATQHMSGEGEQFF. The CDR3 nucleotides are TGTGCCACCCAACACATGAGCGGGGAAGGTGAGCAGTTCTTC. The full variable domain, with the rest looked up from reference TRBV2 and TRBJ2-1, is EPEVTQTPSHQVTQMGQEVILRCVPISNHLYFYWYRQILGQKVEFLVSFYNNEISEKSEIFDDQFSVERPDGSNFTLKIRSTKLEDSAMYFCATQHMSGEGEQFFGPGTRLTVL.

This clonotype has a count of ten or more. V usage is TRBV10-2 and J usage is TRBJ2-7; TRBD1 agrees at 9 bases. From germline, CDR1 is WSHSY and CDR2 SAAADI. The CDR3 consists of 16 residues. Trimming cost V 6 bases and J 1 base; bases outside gene matches: 10. Written as DNA, the CDR3 is TGCGCCAGCAGAGCGACAGGGACAGGGATTTCCTACGAGCAGTACTTC. Translating gives CASRATGTGISYEQYF.

By its share, this clonotype is medium-sized. This chain links TRBV3-1 with TRBJ2-6; tentatively, D is TRBD2 (6 bases). The CDR3 has 18 amino acids. V shed 3 bases and J shed 2 bases, with 17 bases lying between them. CDR1 is LGHDT and CDR2 is YNNKEL in the germline V gene (reference sequence). The CDR3, as DNA: TGTGCCAGCAGCCAGGCTAAAGATTGGGGGGCTGGGGCCAACGTCCTGACTTTC. Its translation: CASSQAKDWGAGANVLTF.

This clonotype was counted between two and nine times. The J gene is TRBJ2-1, the V gene TRBV5-6; D possibly uses TRBD1 or TRBD2 (6 bases each). The CDR3 covers 17 residues. Trimming left V 4 bases short and J 0 bases short, with 17 bases between. Germline V gene sequence: CDR1 SGHDT, CDR2 YYEEEE. The DNA of the CDR3 is TGTGCCAGCAGCCCCGGGGGCAGGGCTTACTCCTACAATGAGCAGTTCTTC. It codes for CASSPGGRAYSYNEQFF.

This clonotype was recorded many times. The CDR3 region is CAIRPPGQVYNEQFF. CDR3 bases: TGTGCCATCAGACCCCCGGGACAGGTTTACAATGAGCAGTTCTTC. The chain couples TRBV10-3 to TRBJ2-1; 8 bases agree with TRBD1. The germline CDR1 and CDR2 sequences are ENHRY and SYGVKD. Trimming took 6 bases from V and 4 from J; bases not matched to a gene: 8. The CDR3 length is 15 residues.